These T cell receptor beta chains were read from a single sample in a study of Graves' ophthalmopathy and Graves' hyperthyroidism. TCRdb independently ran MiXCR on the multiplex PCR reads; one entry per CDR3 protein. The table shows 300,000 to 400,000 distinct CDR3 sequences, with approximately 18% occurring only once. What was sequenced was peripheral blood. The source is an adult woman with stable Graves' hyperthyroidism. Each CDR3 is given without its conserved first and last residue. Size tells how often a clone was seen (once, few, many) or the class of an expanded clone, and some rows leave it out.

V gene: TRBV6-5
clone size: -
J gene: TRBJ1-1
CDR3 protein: ASSFRRHTEAF

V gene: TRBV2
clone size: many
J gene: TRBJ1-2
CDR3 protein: ASNRRTLGNYGYT

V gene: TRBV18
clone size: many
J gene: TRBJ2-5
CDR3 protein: ASSPTGPQETQY

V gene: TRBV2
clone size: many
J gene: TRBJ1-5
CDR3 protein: ASSERLYQPQH

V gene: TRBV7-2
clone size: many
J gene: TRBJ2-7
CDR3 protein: ASSFATGVLYEQY

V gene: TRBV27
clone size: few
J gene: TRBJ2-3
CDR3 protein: ASRTPGLAGSSTDTQY

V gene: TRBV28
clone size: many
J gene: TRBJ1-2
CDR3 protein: ASSLATRTARYGYT

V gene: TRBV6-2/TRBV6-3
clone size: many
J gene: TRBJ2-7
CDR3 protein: ASSYSQRLGSYEQY

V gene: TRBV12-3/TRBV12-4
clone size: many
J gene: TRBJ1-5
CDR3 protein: ASSPLGGPSQPQH

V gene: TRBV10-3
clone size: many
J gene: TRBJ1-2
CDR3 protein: AISEKGAHYGYT

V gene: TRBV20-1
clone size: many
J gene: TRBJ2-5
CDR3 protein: SAAQGQAEETQY

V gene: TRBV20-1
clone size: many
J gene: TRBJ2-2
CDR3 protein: SASSIGKNTGELF

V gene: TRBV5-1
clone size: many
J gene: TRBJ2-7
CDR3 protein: ASSVPGGPSYEQY

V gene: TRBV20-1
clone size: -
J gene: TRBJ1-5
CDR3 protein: SARGGQVDQPQH

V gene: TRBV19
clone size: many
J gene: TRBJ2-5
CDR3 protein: ASSADVAGFSETQY

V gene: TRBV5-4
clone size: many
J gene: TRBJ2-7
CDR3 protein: ASSHGLAGRHEQY

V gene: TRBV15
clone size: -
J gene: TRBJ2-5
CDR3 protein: ATSGGTSGSQETQY

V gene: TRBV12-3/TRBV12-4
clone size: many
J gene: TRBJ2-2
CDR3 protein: ASSSPLTSGRTGELF

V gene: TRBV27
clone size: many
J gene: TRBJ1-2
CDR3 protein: ASLPSRGPVYGYT

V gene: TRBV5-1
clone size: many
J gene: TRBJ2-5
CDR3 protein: ASSLAGTAPYQETQY

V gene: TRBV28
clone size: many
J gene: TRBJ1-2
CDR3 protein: ASSRQTGTYGYT

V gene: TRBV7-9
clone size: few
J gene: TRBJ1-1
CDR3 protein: ASILEAEAF

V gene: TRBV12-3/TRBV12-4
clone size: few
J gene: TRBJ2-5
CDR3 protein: ASTSYQETQY

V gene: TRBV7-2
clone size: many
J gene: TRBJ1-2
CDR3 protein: ASSRISLNYGYT

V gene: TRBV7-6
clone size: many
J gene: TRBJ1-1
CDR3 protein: ASSLAPGQGEAF

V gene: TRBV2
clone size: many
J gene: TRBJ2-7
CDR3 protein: ASSGGSLYEQY

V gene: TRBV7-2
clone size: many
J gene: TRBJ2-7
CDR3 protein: ASSFGRSSYEQY

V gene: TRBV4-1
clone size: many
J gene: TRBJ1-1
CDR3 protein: ASSQDHSNTEAF

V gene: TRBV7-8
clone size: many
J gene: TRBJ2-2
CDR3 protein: ASKQGQANTGELF

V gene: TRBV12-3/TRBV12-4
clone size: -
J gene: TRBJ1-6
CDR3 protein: ASSRRGRNSPLH

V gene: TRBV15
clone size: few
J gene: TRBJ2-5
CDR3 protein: ATSREGAGETQY

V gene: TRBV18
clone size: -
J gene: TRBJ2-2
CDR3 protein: ASSPRQGRDTGELF

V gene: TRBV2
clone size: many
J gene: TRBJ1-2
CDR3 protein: ASSDKMWQGLSFGYT

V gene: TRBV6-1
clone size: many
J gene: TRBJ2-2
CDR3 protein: ASSQGGRAYTGELF

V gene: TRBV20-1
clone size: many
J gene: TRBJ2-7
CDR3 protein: SASIEGLAATYEQY

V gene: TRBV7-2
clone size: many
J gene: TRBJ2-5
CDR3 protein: ASSFQLAGLQETQY

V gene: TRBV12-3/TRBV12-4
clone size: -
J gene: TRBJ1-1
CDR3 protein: ASSLGKRLNTEAF

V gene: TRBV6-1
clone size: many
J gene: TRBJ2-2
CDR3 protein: ASSGLAGGIGELF

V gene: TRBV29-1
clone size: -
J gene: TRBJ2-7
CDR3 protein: SVQTGSYEQY

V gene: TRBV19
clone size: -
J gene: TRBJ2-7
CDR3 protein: ASSIGRVNYEQY

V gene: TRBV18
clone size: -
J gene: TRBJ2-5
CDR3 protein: ASSPGSAEETQY

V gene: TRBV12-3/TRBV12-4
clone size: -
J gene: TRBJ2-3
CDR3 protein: ASSLGRREGDTQY

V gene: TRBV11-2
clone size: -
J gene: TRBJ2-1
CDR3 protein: ASSLRTSSYNEQF

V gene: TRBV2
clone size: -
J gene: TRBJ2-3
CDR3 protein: ASREDPSTDTQY

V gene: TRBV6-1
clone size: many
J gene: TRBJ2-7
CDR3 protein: ASSPLTGAEQY

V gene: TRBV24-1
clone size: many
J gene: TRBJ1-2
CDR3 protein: ATSDLSRNYGYT

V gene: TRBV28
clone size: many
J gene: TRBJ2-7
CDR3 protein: ASSPLLAGGPYEQY

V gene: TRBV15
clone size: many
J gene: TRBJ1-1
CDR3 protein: ATYDRGVTEAF

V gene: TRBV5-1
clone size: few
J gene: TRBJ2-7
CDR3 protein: ASSPGTGPIYEQY

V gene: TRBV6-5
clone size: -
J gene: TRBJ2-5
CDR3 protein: ASISDGETQY